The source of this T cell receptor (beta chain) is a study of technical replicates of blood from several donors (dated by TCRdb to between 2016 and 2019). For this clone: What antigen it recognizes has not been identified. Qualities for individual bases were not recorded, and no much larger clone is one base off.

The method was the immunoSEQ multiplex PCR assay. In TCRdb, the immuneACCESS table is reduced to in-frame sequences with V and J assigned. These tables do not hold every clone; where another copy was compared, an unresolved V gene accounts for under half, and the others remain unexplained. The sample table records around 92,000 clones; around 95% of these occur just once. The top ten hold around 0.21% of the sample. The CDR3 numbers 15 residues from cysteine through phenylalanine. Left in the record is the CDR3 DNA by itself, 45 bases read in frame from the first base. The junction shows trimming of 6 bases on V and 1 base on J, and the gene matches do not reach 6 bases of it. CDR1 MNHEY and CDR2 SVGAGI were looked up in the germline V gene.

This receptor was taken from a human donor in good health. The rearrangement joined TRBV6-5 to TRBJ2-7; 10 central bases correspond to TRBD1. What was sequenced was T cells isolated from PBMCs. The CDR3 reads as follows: CASRKDRGGSYEQYF. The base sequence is TGTGCCAGCAGAAAGGACAGGGGGGGATCCTACGAGCAGTACTTC.